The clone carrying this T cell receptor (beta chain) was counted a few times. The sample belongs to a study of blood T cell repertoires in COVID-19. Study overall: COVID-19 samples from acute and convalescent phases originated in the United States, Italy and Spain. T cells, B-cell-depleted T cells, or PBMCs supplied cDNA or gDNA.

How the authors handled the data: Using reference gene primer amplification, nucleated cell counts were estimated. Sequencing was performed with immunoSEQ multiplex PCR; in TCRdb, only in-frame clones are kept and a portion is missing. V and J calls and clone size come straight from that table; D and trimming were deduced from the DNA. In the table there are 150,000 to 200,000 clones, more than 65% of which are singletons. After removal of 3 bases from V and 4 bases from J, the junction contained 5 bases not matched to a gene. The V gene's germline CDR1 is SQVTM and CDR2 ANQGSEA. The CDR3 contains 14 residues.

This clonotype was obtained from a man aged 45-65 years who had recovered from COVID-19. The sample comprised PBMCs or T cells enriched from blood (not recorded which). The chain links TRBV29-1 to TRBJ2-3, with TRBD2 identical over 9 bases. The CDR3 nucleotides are TGCAGCGTTGAGGGACTAGCCTCCTCAGATACGCAGTATTTT. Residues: CSVEGLASSDTQYF.